This T cell receptor beta chain emerged from a study of beta chain features in type 1 diabetes. Reverse transcription of all isolated RNA meant that expressed TCRB transcripts were sequenced. Repertoires were generated with immunoSEQ multiplex PCR, while TCRdb's copy carries only in-frame clones and drops some. The sample includes around 180,000 clones, less than 15% of them seen just once. V was shortened by 3 bases and J by 3 bases, with 9 bases between the two germline ends. The CDR3 length is 13 residues. Germline V gives CDR1 SGHNT, CDR2 YYREEE (reference sequence). This receptor was taken from a woman between 18 and 29 years old in good health. The chain recombines TRBV5-4 with TRBJ2-5, with D possibly being TRBD2 (6 bases). Sequencing was performed on central memory CD4+ T cells from blood. The chain's CDR3 is CASSSIAEETQYF. The CDR3 DNA reads as TGTGCCAGCAGCTCCATAGCGGAAGAGACCCAGTACTTC.